These 25 T cell receptor beta chains came from one sample sequenced in a study of T cells in Graves' hyperthyroidism and ophthalmopathy. It was RNA transcripts that yielded the amplified TCR beta CDR3 regions. A set of HTBI primers served as the primers for a first-round RT-PCR of the TCR CDR3. TCRdb ran MiXCR on the multiplex PCR reads and lists one entry per CDR3 protein. Seen here are hundreds of thousands of distinct CDR3 sequences, less than 30% observed once, and the top ten hold about a quarter. Sequencing was carried out using blood. The receptors derive from a man aged 35 to 55 with Graves' hyperthyroidism that later progressed to Graves' ophthalmopathy.

This clonotype came up many times. This chain joins TRBV9 and TRBJ1-2, with D hard to call. The CDR3 consists of 11 residues. The germline V gene has CDR1 SGDLS and CDR2 YYNGEE. V lost 4 bases and J 5 bases, leaving 6 bases between the germline ends. The CDR3 DNA reads TGTGCCAGCAGCCCCCAGTATGGCTACACCTTC. Protein: CASSPQYGYTF.

This clonotype was seen at least ten times. The chain carries TRBV4-2 and TRBJ1-2; 9 bases line up with TRBD1. Germline V lookup: CDR1 LGHNA, CDR2 YNFKEQ. V was clipped by 2 bases and J by 4 bases; unmatched bases: 5. CDR3 length: 15 amino acids. Written as DNA, the CDR3 is TGTGCCAGCAGCCAAAGTGGGACAGGGAGCTATGGCTACACCTTC. Translation gives CASSQSGTGSYGYTF.

The J gene is TRBJ2-2, the V gene TRBV15, with D tentatively TRBD2 (5 bases). This CDR3 region has 15 residues. Trimming cost V 0 bases and J 7 bases, with 12 bases left between them. Per the germline V gene, CDR1 is LNHNV and CDR2 is YYDKDF (reference sequence). CDR3 sequence reads: CATSRDEGWNGELFF. CDR3 bases: TGTGCCACCAGCAGAGATGAGGGTTGGAACGGGGAGCTGTTTTTT.

This clonotype was seen many times. The chain is built from TRBV7-9 and TRBJ2-7; a weak D match, TRBD1 (6 bases). This CDR3 spans 13 amino acids. Trimming removed 5 bases at V and 6 bases at J, with 14 bases between. CDR1 and CDR2 from the germline V gene are SEHNR and FQNEAQ (reference sequence). CDR3 DNA sequence: TGTGCCAGCAGCACCTACAGGGTCCTCGAGCAGTACTTC. It encodes CASSTYRVLEQYF.

At least ten counts were recorded for this clonotype. The CDR3 spells CAIMDRASGNTIYF. CDR3 sequence (DNA): TGTGCCATTATGGACAGGGCCTCTGGAAACACCATATATTTT. V and J are TRBV10-3 and TRBJ1-3, with 8 bases fitting TRBD1. The CDR3 loop spans 14 amino acids. Germline assignment: CDR1 ENHRY and CDR2 SYGVKD. J gave up 0 bases and V 9 bases, and 4 bases lay outside the gene matches.

This clonotype was detected ten times or more. An end of the junction does not agree with germline; a read error may underlie this. The CDR3 DNA is TGTGCCAGCAGCCTAGCTAGCGGGAGTGGACAAGAGACCCAGTACTTC. The encoded protein is CASSLASGSGQETQYF. The V gene is TRBV7-9, the J gene TRBJ2-5; 10 nucleotides line up with TRBD2. This CDR3 is 16 amino acids long. Per the germline V gene, CDR1 is SEHNR and CDR2 is FQNEAQ (reference sequence).

The chain combines TRBV6-1 with TRBJ1-2; 8 bases line up with TRBD1. CDR1 is MNHNS and CDR2 is SASEGT in the germline V gene. J lost 6 bases, V lost 8 bases, and 11 bases had no gene match. The CDR3 sequence is 14 residues long. DNA of the CDR3: TGTGCCAGCGGGCCGGGACAGGCCCCTCATGGCTACACCTTC. Translated: CASGPGQAPHGYTF.

This clonotype was found many times. The chain links TRBV28 to TRBJ1-1; D remains unclear. The V and J ends lost 10 bases and 0 bases respectively, with 3 bases between them. CDR3 length: 10 residues. Looked up from germline, CDR1 is MDHEN and CDR2 is SYDVKM. The CDR3 DNA sequence: TGTGCCACCATGAACACTGAAGCTTTCTTT. The encoded protein is CATMNTEAFF. The whole variable domain, filled in from reference TRBV28 and TRBJ1-1, reads DVKVTQSSRYLVKRTGEKVFLECVQDMDHENMFWYRQDPGLGLRLIYFSYDVKMKEKGDIPEGYSVSREKKERFSLILESASTNQTSMYLCATMNTEAFFGQGTRLTVV.

The rearrangement joins TRBV27 to TRBJ2-4; D not certain. Trimming stripped 6 bases from V and 0 bases from J, with 9 bases between. This CDR3 has 14 amino acids. Germline V gene sequence: CDR1 MNHEY, CDR2 SMNVEV (reference sequence). CDR3 loop: CASRSLEAKNIQYF. CDR3 coding DNA: TGTGCCAGCAGGTCACTGGAAGCCAAAAACATTCAGTACTTC.

The chain joins TRBV12-5 to TRBJ1-1; tentatively, D is TRBD1 (5 bases). Germline V gene data show CDR1 as LGHNT and CDR2 as FRNRAP. The CDR3 is made up of 14 amino acids. Trimming took 3 bases from V and 11 from J, leaving 19 bases between them. CDR3 sequence: CASGFSSSSRGAFF. The CDR3 nucleotides read TGTGCTAGTGGTTTCTCCTCCTCTTCTCGGGGGGCTTTCTTT.

This clonotype was counted ten times or more. This chain connects TRBV24-1 to TRBJ2-7, with D perhaps TRBD2 (5 bases). V was cut by 9 bases and J by 0 bases, with 11 bases left in between. Looked up from germline, CDR1 is KGHDR and CDR2 is SFDVKD. The CDR3 sequence is 13 residues long. The CDR3 sequence: CATAGGSSYEQYF. The CDR3 DNA reads TGTGCCACCGCAGGAGGAAGCTCCTACGAGCAGTACTTC.

This clonotype occurred many times. The chain recombines TRBV29-1 with TRBJ1-3; D not certain. Per the germline V gene, CDR1 is SQVTM and CDR2 is ANQGSEA. This CDR3 has 12 amino acids. Trimming shortened V by 6 bases and J by 0 bases, and 6 bases separated the two germline ends. CDR3 sequence reads: CSVLSSGNTIYF. CDR3 bases: TGCAGCGTCCTCAGCTCTGGAAACACCATATATTTT.

The CDR3 region is CASSPKRALSAETQYF. In DNA form, the CDR3 reads TGTGCCAGCTCACCAAAGCGGGCCCTCTCCGCGGAGACCCAGTACTTC. This chain connects TRBV18 to TRBJ2-5, with D maybe TRBD2 (6 bases). Trimming cost V 2 bases and J 5 bases, with 18 bases left between them. The length of the CDR3 is 16 residues. CDR1 is KGHSH and CDR2 is LQKENI in the germline V gene.

This clonotype appeared many times. The chain links TRBV12-3 or TRBV12-4 to TRBJ1-6; D is uncertain. The CDR3 length is 14 residues. Between the trimmed V and J ends, which lost 2 bases and 8 bases, there was a span of 10 bases. CDR3 in DNA: TGTGCCAGCAGTTTAATCGGAGTTGATTCACCCCTCCACTTT. It codes for CASSLIGVDSPLHF.

DNA for the CDR3: TGCAGTGCTAGACCACAAGTGAGGTCAGGAAGCTACGAGCAGTACTTC. It is translated as CSARPQVRSGSYEQYF. The chain carries TRBV20-1 and TRBJ2-7; D unclear. V lost 2 bases to trimming and J lost 3 bases, with 20 bases between them. CDR1 and CDR2 (germline): DFQATT, SNEGSKA (reference sequence). The CDR3 is 16 amino acids.

This clonotype has ten or more counts. The rearrangement joins TRBV7-3 to TRBJ2-7, with 8 bases identical to TRBD2. Germline V lookup: CDR1 SGHTA, CDR2 FQGTGA. The junction had 11 bases not matched to a gene; V was cut back by 2 bases and J by 5 bases. This CDR3 spans 16 amino acids. CDR3 residues: CASSLLPAGDLDEQYF. Here the CDR3 DNA reads TGTGCCAGCAGCTTATTACCAGCGGGAGATCTCGACGAGCAGTACTTC.

The rearrangement uses TRBV20-1 and TRBJ2-2; possible D gene TRBD1, 6 bases. Germline V lookup: CDR1 DFQATT, CDR2 SNEGSKA (reference sequence). The CDR3 has 16 amino acids. Between the trimmed V and J ends, which lost 0 bases and 1 base, there was a span of 12 bases. In DNA form, the CDR3 reads TGCAGTGCTAGAGACCCTCTAGGGGGGAACACCGGGGAGCTGTTTTTT. It codes for CSARDPLGGNTGELFF.

Ten or more counts support this clonotype. The gene calls are TRBV28 and TRBJ1-1, with D possibly being TRBD1 (6 bases). V was shortened by 3 bases and J by 8 bases, with 13 bases between the two germline ends. The CDR3 extends over 13 amino acids. Per germline, CDR1 MDHEN and CDR2 SYDVKM. CDR3 amino acids: CASSFFYGGEAFF. As DNA, the CDR3 is TGTGCCAGCAGTTTTTTTTACGGGGGCGAAGCTTTCTTT.

The chain employs TRBV6-2 or TRBV6-3 and TRBJ2-7; 14 bases map to TRBD2. The germline V gene has CDR1 MNHEY and CDR2 SVGEGT. The CDR3 extends over 16 amino acids. V shed 5 bases and J 4 bases; nucleotides not matched to a gene: 7. CDR3 amino acids: CASSPTSGRAQYEQYF. CDR3 sequence (DNA): TGTGCCAGCAGTCCGACTAGCGGGAGGGCCCAATACGAGCAGTACTTC.

This clonotype was observed at least ten times. This rearrangement joins TRBV24-1 to TRBJ2-7; D possibly matches TRBD1 or TRBD2 (5 bases each). CDR1 and CDR2 from the germline V gene are KGHDR and SFDVKD. The ends were cut back, 6 bases at V and 0 bases at J, with 20 bases in the middle. The CDR3 is 17 amino acids. The CDR3 coding sequence is TGTGCCACCAGTTCGTCCCTCGGGACGGCCAGCTCCTACGAGCAGTACTTC. Translation gives CATSSSLGTASSYEQYF.

This clonotype was detected many times. The CDR3 is CASSSGTGGRETQYF. The CDR3 bases are TGCGCCAGCAGCTCTGGGACAGGGGGAAGGGAGACCCAGTACTTC. The genes are TRBV5-1 and TRBJ2-5; 11 positions agree with TRBD1. CDR1 SGHRS and CDR2 YFSETQ come from the germline V gene. There are 15 residues in the CDR3. V shed 3 bases, J shed 5 bases, and the junction held 6 bases outside the gene matches. Drawing the rest from reference TRBV5-1 and TRBJ2-5, the complete variable domain is KAGVTQTPRYLIKTRGQQVTLSCSPISGHRSVSWYQQTPGQGLQFLFEYFSETQRNKGNFPGRFSGRQFSNSRSEMNVSTLELGDSALYLCASSSGTGGRETQYFGPGTRLLVL.

Ten or more counts support this clonotype. V usage is TRBV24-1 and J usage is TRBJ2-5, with unresolved D. CDR3 length: 14 amino acids. V shed 0 bases and J shed 2 bases, with 6 bases lying between them. Germline V gene sequence: CDR1 KGHDR, CDR2 SFDVKD. This CDR3 reads CATSDLGRQETQYF. CDR3 DNA: TGTGCCACCAGTGATTTGGGCAGACAAGAGACCCAGTACTTC.

This clonotype came up many times. The chain's CDR3 is CASSESQGKSVVQHF. The DNA of the CDR3 is TGTGCCAGCAGTGAATCGCAGGGGAAGAGCGTGGTCCAGCATTTT. The chain couples TRBV25-1 to TRBJ1-5, with a weak D call TRBD1 (6 bases). The CDR3 runs 15 residues. Germline values: CDR1 MGHDK, CDR2 SYGVNS. The V end was cut by 1 base, the J end by 12 bases, with 19 bases between.

This clonotype appeared many times. The CDR3 loop is CASSSGNGMETQYF. CDR3 nucleotide sequence: TGCGCCAGCAGCTCCGGCAATGGGATGGAGACCCAGTACTTC. This chain uses TRBV5-1 with TRBJ2-5; D uncertain. The CDR3 contains 14 residues. Per the germline V gene, CDR1 is SGHRS and CDR2 is YFSETQ. V was cut by 3 bases and J by 5 bases, with 14 bases left in between.

The gene calls are TRBV6-1 and TRBJ1-1; the D gene is possibly TRBD1 (5 bases). Germline assignment: CDR1 MNHNS and CDR2 SASEGT. V lost 2 bases and J lost 10, with 11 bases in between. The CDR3 runs to 12 residues. The CDR3 sequence: CASSEFPGGAFF. In nucleotides, the CDR3 is TGTGCCAGCAGTGAATTCCCCGGGGGAGCTTTCTTT.